The clone carrying this TCR beta chain was detected many times. Its target is unknown. The investigators amplified TCR beta CDR3 regions from RNA transcripts. Primed by the HTBI set, a first-round RT-PCR was run on the TCR CDR3. TCRdb processed the multiplex PCR reads anew with MiXCR; each CDR3 protein has one entry. Among 700,000 or so distinct CDR3 sequences listed, roughly 17% were seen once. The data are from a study of T cells in Graves' hyperthyroidism and ophthalmopathy. Overall study results and limits: Before onset, ophthalmopathy was predicted by the model a median about 6.2 months earlier.

If no ophthalmopathy progression occurred within 18 months, Graves' hyperthyroidism was stable. The sample comprised blood. The receptor was isolated from a man younger than 35 with Graves' hyperthyroidism.

The DNA for the CDR3 is TGTGCCAGCAGTACTGGGAGGGGGGTCGACAATGAGCAGTTCTTC. Translation gives CASSTGRGVDNEQFF. J is TRBJ2-1 and V is TRBV27, with D possibly TRBD2 on 7 matching bases. V lost 5 bases and J 5 bases, leaving 16 bases between the germline ends. The CDR3 contains 15 residues. Looked up from germline, CDR1 is MNHEY and CDR2 is SMNVEV (reference sequence).